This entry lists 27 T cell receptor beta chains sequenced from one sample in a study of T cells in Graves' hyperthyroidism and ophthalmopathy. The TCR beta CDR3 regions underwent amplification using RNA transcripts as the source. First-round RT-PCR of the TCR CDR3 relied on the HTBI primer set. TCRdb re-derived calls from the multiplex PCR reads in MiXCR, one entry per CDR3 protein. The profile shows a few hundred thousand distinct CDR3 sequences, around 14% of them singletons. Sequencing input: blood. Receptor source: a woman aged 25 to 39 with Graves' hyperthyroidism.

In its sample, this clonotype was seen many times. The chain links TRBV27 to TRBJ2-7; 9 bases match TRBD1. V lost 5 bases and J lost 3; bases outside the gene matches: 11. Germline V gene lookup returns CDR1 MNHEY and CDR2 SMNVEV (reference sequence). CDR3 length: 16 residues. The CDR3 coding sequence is TGTGCCAGCAGTCCCCTGGGGACAGGGAAAAACTACGAGCAGTACTTC. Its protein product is CASSPLGTGKNYEQYF.

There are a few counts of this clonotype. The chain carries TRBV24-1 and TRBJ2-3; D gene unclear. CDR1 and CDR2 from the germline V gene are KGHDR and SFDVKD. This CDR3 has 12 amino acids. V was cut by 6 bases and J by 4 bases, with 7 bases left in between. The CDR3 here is CATSSWADTQYF. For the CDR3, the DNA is TGTGCCACCAGTAGCTGGGCAGATACGCAGTATTTT.

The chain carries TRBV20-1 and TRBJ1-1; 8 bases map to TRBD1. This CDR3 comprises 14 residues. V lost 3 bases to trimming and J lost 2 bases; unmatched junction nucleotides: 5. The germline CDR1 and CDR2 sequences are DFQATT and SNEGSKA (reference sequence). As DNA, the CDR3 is TGCAGTGCTAGGGGGACAGGTAAAAACACTGAAGCTTTCTTT. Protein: CSARGTGKNTEAFF.

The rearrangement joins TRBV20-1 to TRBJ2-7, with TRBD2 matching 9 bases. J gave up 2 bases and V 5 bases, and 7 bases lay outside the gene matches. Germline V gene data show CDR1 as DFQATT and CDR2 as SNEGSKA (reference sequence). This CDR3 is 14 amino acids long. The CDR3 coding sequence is TGCAGTGCTGGAAAGACTAGCGGAGCCTACGAGCAGTACTTC. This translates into CSAGKTSGAYEQYF.

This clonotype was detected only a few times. The DNA for the CDR3 is TGCGCCAGCAGCCAAGATCCGCGCGCGGGAGGTTCTGATACGCAGTATTTT. It codes for CASSQDPRAGGSDTQYF. This chain joins TRBV4-1 and TRBJ2-3, with 8 nucleotides matching TRBD2. V trimming: 0 bases; J trimming: 6 bases; junction bases outside the gene matches: 11. Germline lookup yields CDR1 MGHRA and CDR2 YSYEKL. The CDR3 length is 17 residues.

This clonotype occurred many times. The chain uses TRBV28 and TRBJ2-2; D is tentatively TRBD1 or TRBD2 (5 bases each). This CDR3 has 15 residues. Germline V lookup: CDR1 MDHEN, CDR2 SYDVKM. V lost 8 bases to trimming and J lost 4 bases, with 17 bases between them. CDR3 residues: CASLLSRAGTGELFF. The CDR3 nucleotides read TGTGCCAGCCTATTATCCAGGGCGGGCACCGGGGAGCTGTTTTTT.

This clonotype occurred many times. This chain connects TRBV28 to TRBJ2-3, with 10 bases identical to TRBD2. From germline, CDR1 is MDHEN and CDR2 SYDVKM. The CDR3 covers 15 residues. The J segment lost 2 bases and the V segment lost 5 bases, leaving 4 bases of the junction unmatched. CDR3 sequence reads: CASSPGTSDTDTQYF. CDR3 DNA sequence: TGTGCCAGCAGTCCCGGGACTAGCGACACAGATACGCAGTATTTT.

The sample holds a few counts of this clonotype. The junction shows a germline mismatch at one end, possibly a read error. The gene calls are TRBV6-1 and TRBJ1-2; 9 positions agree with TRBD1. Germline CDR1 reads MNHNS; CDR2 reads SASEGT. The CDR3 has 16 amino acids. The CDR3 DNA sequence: TGTGCCAGCAGTGTTCGGACAGGGGCCGGATTCTATGGCTACACTTTC. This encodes CASSVRTGAGFYGYTF.

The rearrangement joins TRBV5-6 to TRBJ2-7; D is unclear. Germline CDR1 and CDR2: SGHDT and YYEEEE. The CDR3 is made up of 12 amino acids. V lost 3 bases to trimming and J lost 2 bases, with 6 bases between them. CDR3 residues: CASSSNAYEQYF. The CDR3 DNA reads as TGTGCCAGCAGCTCGAACGCCTACGAGCAGTACTTC.

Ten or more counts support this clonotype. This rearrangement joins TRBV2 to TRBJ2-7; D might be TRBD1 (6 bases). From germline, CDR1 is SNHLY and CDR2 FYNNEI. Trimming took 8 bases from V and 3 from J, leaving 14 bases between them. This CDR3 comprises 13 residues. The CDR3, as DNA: TGTGCCAGCGAGGCAGGGGAGCACTACGAGCAGTACTTC. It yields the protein CASEAGEHYEQYF.

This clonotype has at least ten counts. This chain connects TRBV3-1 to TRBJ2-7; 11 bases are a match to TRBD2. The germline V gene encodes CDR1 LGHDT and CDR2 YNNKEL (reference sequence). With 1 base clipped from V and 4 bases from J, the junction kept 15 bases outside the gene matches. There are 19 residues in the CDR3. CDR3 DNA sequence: TGTGCCAGCAGCCAAGTTTCTAGCGGGAGGATCCAAGAAGTATACGAGCAGTACTTC. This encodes CASSQVSSGRIQEVYEQYF.

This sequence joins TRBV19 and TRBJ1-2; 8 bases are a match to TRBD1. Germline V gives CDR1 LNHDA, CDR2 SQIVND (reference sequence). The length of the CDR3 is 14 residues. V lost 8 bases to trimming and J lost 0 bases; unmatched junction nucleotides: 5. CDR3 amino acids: CASSGQASNYGYTF. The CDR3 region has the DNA TGTGCCAGTTCGGGACAGGCGTCTAACTATGGCTACACCTTC.

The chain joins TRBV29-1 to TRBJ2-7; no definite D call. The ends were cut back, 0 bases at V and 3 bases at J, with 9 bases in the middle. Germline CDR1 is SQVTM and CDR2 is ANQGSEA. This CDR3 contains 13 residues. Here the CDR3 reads CSVEDEGVYEQYF. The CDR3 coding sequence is TGCAGCGTTGAAGATGAAGGAGTCTACGAGCAGTACTTC.

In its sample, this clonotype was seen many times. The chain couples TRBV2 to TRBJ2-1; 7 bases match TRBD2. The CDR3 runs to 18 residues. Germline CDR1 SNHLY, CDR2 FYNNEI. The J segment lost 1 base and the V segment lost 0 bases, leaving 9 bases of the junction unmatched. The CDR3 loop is CASSEAGVEAGSYNEQFF. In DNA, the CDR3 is TGTGCCAGCAGTGAAGCGGGGGTAGAAGCGGGGTCCTACAATGAGCAGTTCTTC.

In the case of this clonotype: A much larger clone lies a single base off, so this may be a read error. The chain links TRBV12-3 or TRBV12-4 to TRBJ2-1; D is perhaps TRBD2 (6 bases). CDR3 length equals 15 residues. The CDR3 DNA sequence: TGTGCCGGCAGTTCGGGGGAGAGCTCCTACAATGAGCAGTTCTTC. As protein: CAGSSGESSYNEQFF.

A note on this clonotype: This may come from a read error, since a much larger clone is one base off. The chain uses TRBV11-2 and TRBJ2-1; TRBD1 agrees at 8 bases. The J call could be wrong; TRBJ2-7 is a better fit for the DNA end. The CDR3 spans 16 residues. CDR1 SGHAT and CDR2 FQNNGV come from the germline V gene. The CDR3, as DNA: TGTGCCAGCAGCCCCAGGACAGGGAATCTGTACAATGAGCAGTACTTC. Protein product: CASSPRTGNLYNEQYF.

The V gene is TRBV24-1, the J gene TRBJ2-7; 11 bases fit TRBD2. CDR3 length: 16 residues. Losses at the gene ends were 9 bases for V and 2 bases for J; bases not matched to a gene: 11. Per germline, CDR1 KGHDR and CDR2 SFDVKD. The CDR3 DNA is TGTGCCACCGGGGAGAAGACTAGCGGGAAAACCTACGAGCAGTACTTC. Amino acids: CATGEKTSGKTYEQYF.

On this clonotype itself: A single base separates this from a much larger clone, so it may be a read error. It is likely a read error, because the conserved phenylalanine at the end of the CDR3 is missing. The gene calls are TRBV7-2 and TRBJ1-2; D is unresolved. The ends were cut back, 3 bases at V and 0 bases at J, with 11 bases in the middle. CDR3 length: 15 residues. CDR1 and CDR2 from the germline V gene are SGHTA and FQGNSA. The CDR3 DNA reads TGTGCCAGCAGCTTTTCCCGGTCGTCTAACTATGGCTACACCCTC. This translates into CASSFSRSSNYGYTL.

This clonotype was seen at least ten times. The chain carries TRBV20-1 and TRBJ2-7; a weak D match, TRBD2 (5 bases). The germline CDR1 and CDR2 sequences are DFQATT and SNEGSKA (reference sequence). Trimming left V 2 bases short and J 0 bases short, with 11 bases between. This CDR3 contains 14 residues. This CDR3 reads CSARLWESSYEQYF. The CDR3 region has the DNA TGCAGTGCTAGATTGTGGGAGTCCTCCTACGAGCAGTACTTC.

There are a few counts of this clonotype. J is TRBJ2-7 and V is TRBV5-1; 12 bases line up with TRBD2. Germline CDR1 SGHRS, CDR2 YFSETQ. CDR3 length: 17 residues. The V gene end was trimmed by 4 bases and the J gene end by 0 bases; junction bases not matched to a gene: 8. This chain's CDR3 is CASSDLKGLAGSYEQYF. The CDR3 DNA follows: TGCGCCAGCAGCGACCTAAAGGGACTAGCGGGCTCCTACGAGCAGTACTTC.

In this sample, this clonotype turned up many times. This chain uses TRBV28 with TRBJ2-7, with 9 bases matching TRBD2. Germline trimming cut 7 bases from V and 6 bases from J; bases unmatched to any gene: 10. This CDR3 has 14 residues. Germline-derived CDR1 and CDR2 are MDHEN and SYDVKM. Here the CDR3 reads CASNRAGGPVEQYF. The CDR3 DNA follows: TGTGCCAGCAATCGTGCGGGAGGGCCGGTCGAGCAGTACTTC.

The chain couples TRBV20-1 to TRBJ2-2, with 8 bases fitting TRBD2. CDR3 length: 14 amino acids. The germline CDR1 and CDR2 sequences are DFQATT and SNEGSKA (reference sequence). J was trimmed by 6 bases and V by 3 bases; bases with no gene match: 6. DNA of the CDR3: TGCAGTGCTAGTGCGGGAGGCGAGCCCGGGGAGCTGTTTTTT. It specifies CSASAGGEPGELFF.

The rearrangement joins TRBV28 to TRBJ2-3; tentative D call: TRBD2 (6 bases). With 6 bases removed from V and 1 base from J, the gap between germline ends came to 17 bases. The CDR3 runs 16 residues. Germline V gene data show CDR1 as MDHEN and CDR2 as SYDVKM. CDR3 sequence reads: CASSPVGGGGTDTQYF. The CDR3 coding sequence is TGTGCCAGCAGCCCCGTGGGCGGCGGGGGCACAGATACGCAGTATTTT.

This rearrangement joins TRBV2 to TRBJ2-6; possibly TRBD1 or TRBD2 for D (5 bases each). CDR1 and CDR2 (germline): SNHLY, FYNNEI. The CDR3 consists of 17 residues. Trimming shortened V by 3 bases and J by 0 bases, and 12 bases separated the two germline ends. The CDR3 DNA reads TGTGCCAGCAGTGAGGGGGTTCTGTACTCTGGGGCCAACGTCCTGACTTTC. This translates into CASSEGVLYSGANVLTF. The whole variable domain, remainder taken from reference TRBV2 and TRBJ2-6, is EPEVTQTPSHQVTQMGQEVILRCVPISNHLYFYWYRQILGQKVEFLVSFYNNEISEKSEIFDDQFSVERPDGSNFTLKIRSTKLEDSAMYFCASSEGVLYSGANVLTFGAGSRLTVL.

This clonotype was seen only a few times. CDR3 sequence (DNA): TGTGCCAGCAGTCTTGCCTATTGGACTGGCCAAGAGACCCAGTACTTC. Amino acid sequence: CASSLAYWTGQETQYF. The chain is built from TRBV6-2 or TRBV6-3 and TRBJ2-5; possibly TRBD2 for D (5 bases). V gave up 5 bases and J gave up 1 base, with 17 bases separating them. Germline V CDR1 and CDR2: MNHEY, SVGEGT. The CDR3 totals 16 residues.

In DNA, the CDR3 is TGCGCCAGCAGTGAGGGGGCCTTGAACACCGGGGAGCTGTTTTTT. It specifies CASSEGALNTGELFF. This chain links TRBV10-1 with TRBJ2-2; a possible D gene is TRBD1 (5 bases). The CDR3 sequence is 15 residues long. V gave up 2 bases and J gave up 1 base, with 8 bases separating them. Germline CDR1 and CDR2: WNHNN and SYGVQD (reference sequence).

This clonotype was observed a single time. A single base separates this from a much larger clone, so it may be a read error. The CDR3 bases are TGTGCCAACAGTTTCCCCGGACAGACAAATCAGCCCCAGCATTTT. Its translation is CANSFPGQTNQPQHF. The rearrangement uses TRBV28 and TRBJ1-5; possibly TRBD1 for D (6 bases). CDR3 length: 15 residues. Germline CDR1 reads MDHEN; CDR2 reads SYDVKM.